This is a list of T cell receptor beta chains from one sample in a study of CD8+CD57+ T cells in acquired aplastic anemia. TCRdb re-analysed the reads in MiXCR, keeping a single row per CDR3 protein. The sample has some 150,000 distinct CDR3 sequences, about two thirds seen once; the top ten hold 40% to 60%. The sequenced sample was sorted CD4+, CD8+, or CD8+CD57+ T cells (not recorded which) from PBMCs. These receptors all come from a human donor with aplastic anemia. Each CDR3 is given with its conserved first and last residue. The D gene is left open where the match is weak. The size field is filled for only some rows; it gives once, few, many or a size class.

CDR3 length,clone size,V gene,J gene,D gene,CDR3 protein,CDR3 DNA
13,NA,TRBV7-9,TRBJ1-1,NA,CASSLSGDTEAFF,TGTGCCAGCAGCTTAAGTGGGGACACTGAAGCTTTCTTT
15,NA,TRBV6-4,TRBJ2-1,TRBD1,CASSDWDRGVGEQFF,TGTGCCAGCAGTGACTGGGACAGAGGGGTCGGTGAGCAGTTCTTC
14,NA,TRBV9,TRBJ1-6,NA,CASSVSGVDSPLHF,TGTGCCAGCAGCGTGTCGGGAGTGGACTCACCCCTCCACTTT
12,NA,TRBV20-1,TRBJ2-3,NA,CSAPASVGTQYF,TGCAGTGCCCCGGCTAGCGTAGGTACGCAGTATTTT
13,NA,TRBV7-9,TRBJ1-6,NA,CASSFSLNYEQYF,TGTGCCAGCAGCTTTTCTCTCAACTACGAGCAGTACTTT
16,NA,TRBV7-9,TRBJ1-6,TRBD1,CASSLSPGGVNSPLHF,TGTGCCAGCAGCTTAAGCCCAGGGGGTGTGAATTCACCCCTCCACTTT
16,NA,TRBV4-1,TRBJ2-7,NA,CASSQGITRGSYEQYF,TGCGCCAGCAGCCAAGGAATCACTAGAGGGTCCTATGAGCAGTACTTC
16,many,TRBV6-2/TRBV6-3,TRBJ1-5,TRBD1,CASLATGADSNQPQHF,TGTGCCAGCCTTGCTACAGGGGCAGATTCCAATCAGCCCCAGCATTTT
11,NA,TRBV4-2,TRBJ1-1,NA,CASSQDLEAFF,TGTGCCAGCAGCCAAGATCTCGAAGCTTTCTTT
19,NA,TRBV7-3,TRBJ2-2,NA,CASSPALGRTALNTGELFF,TGTGCCAGCAGCCCCGCGTTGGGGCGGACAGCGCTAAACACCGGGGAGCTGTTTTTT
15,NA,TRBV2,TRBJ2-1,NA,CASSEGWAAYNEQFF,TGTGCCAGCAGTGAGGGGTGGGCAGCCTACAATGAGCAGTTCTTC
14,NA,TRBV7-9,TRBJ1-1,TRBD1,CASSLGGQATEAFF,TGTGCCAGCAGCTTAGGGGGACAGGCCACTGAAGCTTTCTTT
15,few,TRBV7-9,TRBJ2-3,TRBD2,CASSSRGYRTDTQYF,TGTGCCAGCAGCTCGCGGGGGTACCGCACAGATACGCAGTATTTT
15,once,TRBV9,TRBJ2-1,NA,CASSVRDMRYNEQFF,TGTGCCAGCAGCGTCAGGGATATGCGGTACAATGAGCAGTTCTTC
11,NA,TRBV20-1,TRBJ1-1,TRBD1,CSVDRETEAFF,TGCAGTGTGGACAGGGAGACTGAAGCTTTCTTT
13,medium-sized,TRBV6-6,TRBJ2-1,NA,CASSYRETNEQFF,TGTGCCAGCAGTTACCGCGAGACTAACGAGCAGTTCTTC
14,NA,TRBV5-1,TRBJ2-5,NA,CASSADSSDETQYF,TGCGCCAGCAGCGCGGACAGTTCGGATGAGACCCAGTACTTC
16,NA,TRBV14,TRBJ2-5,TRBD1,CASSQETGSYQETQYF,TGTGCCAGCAGCCAAGAGACAGGGTCGTACCAAGAGACCCAGTACTTC
13,NA,TRBV20-1,TRBJ2-7,TRBD2,CSARAGTSNEQYF,TGCAGTGCTAGAGCCGGGACTAGCAACGAGCAGTACTTC
11,few,TRBV2,TRBJ2-7,NA,CATGQTYEQYF,TGTGCCACCGGACAGACCTACGAGCAGTACTTC
13,NA,TRBV7-8,TRBJ2-4,NA,CASSATAKNIQYF,TGTGCCAGCAGCGCAACAGCCAAAAACATTCAGTACTTC
16,NA,TRBV15,TRBJ2-7,NA,CATSTHDPDSSYEQYF,TGTGCCACCAGCACCCATGACCCCGACAGCTCCTACGAGCAGTACTTC